The 27 T cell receptor beta chains listed next were all sequenced from one sample in a study of control samples from healthy donors and cancer patients. Sequenced by immunoSEQ multiplex PCR; TCRdb stores in-frame clones only, minus some. Here the sample spans about 92,000 clones, almost 85% being singletons. Sequencing was carried out using blood. These TCRs come from a woman in her sixties or seventies in good health.

The rearrangement links TRBV12-3 or TRBV12-4 to TRBJ1-5; D is unclear. The CDR3 contains 13 residues. With 0 bases removed from V and 5 bases from J, the gap between germline ends came to 5 bases. CDR3 sequence reads: CASSLAQDQPQHF. DNA of the CDR3: TGTGCCAGCAGTTTAGCGCAGGATCAGCCCCAGCATTTT.

In its sample, this clone was seen a few times. The chain joins TRBV5-6 to TRBJ2-7; D tentatively reads TRBD1 or TRBD2 (5 bases each). The CDR3 extends over 15 amino acids. Trimming removed 2 bases at V and 2 bases at J, with 14 bases between. CDR1 is SGHDT and CDR2 is YYEEEE in the germline V gene. This CDR3 reads CASSLKWGSPYEQYF. CDR3 nucleotides: TGTGCCAGCAGCTTAAAGTGGGGGAGCCCCTACGAGCAGTACTTC.

The chain joins TRBV6-5 to TRBJ1-2; the D is unclear. The CDR3 is 15 amino acids. Germline CDR1 and CDR2: MNHEY and SVGAGI. Trimming stripped 6 bases from V and 2 bases from J, with 16 bases between. CDR3 coding DNA: TGTGCCAGCAGCCGGACCCGAACCATAAACTATGGCTACACCTTC. The encoded protein is CASSRTRTINYGYTF.

This clone was counted a single time. The CDR3 coding sequence is TGTGCCAGCATAGAACAGGGGAATTCACCCCTCCACTTT. Translation gives CASIEQGNSPLHF. This chain connects TRBV2 to TRBJ1-6; 7 bases match TRBD1. This CDR3 comprises 13 residues. The V segment lost 7 bases and the J segment 7 bases; nucleotides outside the gene matches: 4. Germline V lookup: CDR1 SNHLY, CDR2 FYNNEI. The whole variable domain, filled in from reference TRBV2 and TRBJ1-6, reads EPEVTQTPSHQVTQMGQEVILRCVPISNHLYFYWYRQILGQKVEFLVSFYNNEISEKSEIFDDQFSVERPDGSNFTLKIRSTKLEDSAMYFCASIEQGNSPLHFGNGTRLTVT.

The chain carries TRBV5-8 and TRBJ2-3, with D possibly matching TRBD2 (5 bases). Germline V lookup: CDR1 SGHTS, CDR2 YDEGEE. The CDR3 contains 13 residues. The V gene lost 3 bases and the J gene lost 3 bases, with 8 bases spanning the gap. The CDR3 DNA follows: TGTGCCAGCAGCTCGTCGGGGACAGATACGCAGTATTTT. Residues: CASSSSGTDTQYF.

The rearrangement uses TRBV6-6 and TRBJ1-1; 7 nucleotides align to TRBD1. There are 13 residues in the CDR3. CDR1 and CDR2 from the germline V gene are MNHNY and SVGAGI (reference sequence). V shed 4 bases, J shed 4 bases, and the junction held 3 bases outside the gene matches. The CDR3 nucleotides read TGTGCCAGCAGTTTGCAGGGGGGCACTGAAGCTTTCTTT. It translates to CASSLQGGTEAFF.

The rearrangement joins TRBV5-5 to TRBJ1-6, with D perhaps matching TRBD1 (5 bases). The CDR3 has 13 residues. Between the trimmed V and J ends, which lost 4 bases and 9 bases, there was a span of 11 bases. Germline V gives CDR1 SGHKS, CDR2 YYEKEE (reference sequence). This CDR3 reads CASSPDILSPLHF. CDR3 in DNA: TGTGCCAGCAGCCCGGACATACTTTCACCCCTCCACTTT. Combining the CDR3 with reference TRBV5-5 and TRBJ1-6 gives the whole variable domain DAGVTQSPTHLIKTRGQQVTLRCSPISGHKSVSWYQQVLGQGPQFIFQYYEKEERGRGNFPDRFSARQFPNYSSELNVNALLLGDSALYLCASSPDILSPLHFGNGTRLTVT.

V is TRBV14 and J is TRBJ2-7, with D possibly being TRBD1 (6 bases). V was shortened by 1 base and J by 2 bases, with 12 bases between the two germline ends. CDR1 SGHDN and CDR2 FVKESK come from the germline V gene. The CDR3 length is 15 residues. The CDR3 is CASSQVLQGTYEQYF. The CDR3 DNA follows: TGTGCCAGCAGCCAAGTCCTACAGGGTACCTACGAGCAGTACTTC.

The chain joins TRBV12-3 or TRBV12-4 to TRBJ2-7, with no clear D. This CDR3 has 12 residues. The V gene lost 3 bases and the J gene lost 6 bases, with 9 bases spanning the gap. The CDR3 DNA follows: TGTGCCAGCAGTTTTCTGGGCCCCGAGCAGTACTTC. This translates into CASSFLGPEQYF.

The gene calls are TRBV7-8 and TRBJ2-7, with unresolved D. The CDR3 extends over 11 amino acids. Trimming pared 4 bases from V and 6 bases from J, leaving 7 bases between. Per the germline V gene, CDR1 is SGHVS and CDR2 is FQNEAQ. For the CDR3, the DNA is TGTGCCAGCAGCTCAAGCACCGAGCAGTACTTC. This sequence encodes CASSSSTEQYF. The full variable domain, completed using reference TRBV7-8 and TRBJ2-7, is GAGVSQSPRYKVAKRGQDVALRCDPISGHVSLFWYQQALGQGPEFLTYFQNEAQLDKSGLPSDRFFAERPEGSVSTLKIQRTQQEDSAVYLCASSSSTEQYFGPGTRLTVT.

The chain joins TRBV6-1 to TRBJ1-4; D may be TRBD1 (5 bases). CDR3 length: 13 residues. CDR1 and CDR2 (germline): MNHNS, SASEGT. Trimming removed 2 bases from V and 13 bases from J, with 14 bases in between. The CDR3: CASSESGPEGLFF. For the CDR3, the DNA is TGTGCCAGCAGTGAATCGGGGCCCGAGGGACTGTTTTTT.

The rearrangement links TRBV6-5 to TRBJ1-5; 10 bases map to TRBD1. The junction had 7 bases not matched to a gene; V was cut back by 7 bases and J by 4 bases. The CDR3 is 15 residues long. The germline CDR1 and CDR2 sequences are MNHEY and SVGAGI. CDR3 nucleotide sequence: TGTGCCAGCAACGGGGACAGGGGAAGGAATCAGCCCCAGCATTTT. It translates to CASNGDRGRNQPQHF.

The rearrangement links TRBV21-1 to TRBJ1-5. TRBV21-1 represents a pseudogene. This CDR3 region has 13 residues. The CDR3 spells CARWTAPNQPQHF. The CDR3 bases are TGTGCCCGCTGGACGGCCCCAAATCAGCCCCAGCATTTT.

The chain has TRBV19 and TRBJ1-2; D remains ambiguous. CDR3 length equals 15 residues. Germline V CDR1 and CDR2: LNHDA, SQIVND (reference sequence). V gave up 9 bases and J gave up 0 bases, with 17 bases separating them. CDR3 sequence (DNA): TGTGCCAGCCGCAAAAGCGAGGTCGCTAACTATGGCTACACCTTC. This translates into CASRKSEVANYGYTF.

Only a few counts were recorded for this clone. The rearrangement uses TRBV7-9 and TRBJ2-2; no reliable D call. In germline, CDR1 is SEHNR, CDR2 FQNEAQ (reference sequence). V was clipped by 4 bases and J by 2 bases, with 8 bases between them. The CDR3 is made up of 14 amino acids. This CDR3 is CASSYGKNTGELFF. Here the CDR3 DNA reads TGTGCCAGCAGCTACGGCAAAAACACCGGGGAGCTGTTTTTT.

The genes are TRBV6-2 or TRBV6-3 and TRBJ1-1; D remains ambiguous. The V and J ends lost 6 bases and 3 bases respectively, with 11 bases between them. This CDR3 comprises 13 residues. Germline V gene sequence: CDR1 MNHEY, CDR2 SVGEGT. The CDR3 loop is CASSNPGDTEAFF. The CDR3 DNA sequence: TGTGCCAGCAGCAACCCGGGAGACACTGAAGCTTTCTTT.

The chain carries TRBV6-1 and TRBJ1-3; D is possibly TRBD1 (5 bases). The V end was cut by 0 bases, the J end by 3 bases, with 12 bases between. The CDR3 runs 16 residues. CDR1 and CDR2 (germline): MNHNS, SASEGT. CDR3 DNA: TGTGCCAGCAGTGAAGCTGGAGACAGCTTTGGAAACACCATATATTTT. This codes for CASSEAGDSFGNTIYF.

This chain links TRBV27 with TRBJ2-7, with 8 bases lining up with TRBD1. The CDR3 sequence is 16 residues long. V gave up 7 bases and J gave up 2 bases; unmatched junction bases: 13. In germline, CDR1 is MNHEY, CDR2 SMNVEV (reference sequence). CDR3 sequence reads: CASTRFSGRGPYEQYF. CDR3 DNA: TGTGCCAGCACCCGTTTTTCAGGCAGGGGGCCCTACGAGCAGTACTTC.

The rearrangement links TRBV24-1 to TRBJ2-5; TRBD1 agrees at 8 bases. After removal of 2 bases from V and 5 bases from J, the junction contained 3 bases not matched to a gene. CDR3 length: 14 residues. CDR1 and CDR2 from the germline V gene are KGHDR and SFDVKD. For the CDR3, the DNA is TGTGCCACCAGTGATTCCCGGACAGGGGAGACCCAGTACTTC. It is translated as CATSDSRTGETQYF.

The V call is TRBV7-9, the J call TRBJ2-6, with D hard to call. The CDR3 runs 16 residues. Germline V CDR1 and CDR2: SEHNR, FQNEAQ (reference sequence). V was pared by 1 base and J by 0 bases, with 7 bases between. The CDR3: CASSLDGYSGANVLTF. In nucleotides, the CDR3 is TGTGCCAGCAGCTTAGATGGGTACTCTGGGGCCAACGTCCTGACTTTC.

V is TRBV12-5 and J is TRBJ2-6; D gene uncertain. The CDR3 is 17 residues long. Germline V gene sequence: CDR1 LGHNT, CDR2 FRNRAP. V lost 4 bases and J lost 0, with 13 bases in between. Here the CDR3 DNA reads TGTGCTAGTGGTTCCCTGGCGCCCCCCTCTGGGGCCAACGTCCTGACTTTC. It specifies CASGSLAPPSGANVLTF.

The table lists this clone with a count of one. This chain uses TRBV9 with TRBJ1-1; D remains ambiguous. The germline V gene has CDR1 SGDLS and CDR2 YYNGEE. V gave up 0 bases and J gave up 1 base, with 7 bases separating them. CDR3 length: 14 residues. In nucleotides, the CDR3 is TGTGCCAGCAGCGTAGCCGCAGGGAACACTGAAGCTTTCTTT. Amino acids: CASSVAAGNTEAFF.

The genes are TRBV28 and TRBJ2-1, with 8 bases lining up with TRBD2. In germline, CDR1 is MDHEN, CDR2 SYDVKM. The CDR3 is 17 amino acids. V lost 7 bases to trimming and J lost 0 bases; unmatched junction nucleotides: 11. CDR3 amino acids: CASTPLGAGGSYNEQFF. The CDR3 DNA follows: TGTGCCAGCACTCCCCTTGGGGCGGGAGGCTCCTACAATGAGCAGTTCTTC. The full variable domain, with the rest looked up from reference TRBV28 and TRBJ2-1, is DVKVTQSSRYLVKRTGEKVFLECVQDMDHENMFWYRQDPGLGLRLIYFSYDVKMKEKGDIPEGYSVSREKKERFSLILESASTNQTSMYLCASTPLGAGGSYNEQFFGPGTRLTVL.

The V and J genes are TRBV28 and TRBJ1-3; D may be TRBD1 (6 bases). The CDR3 sequence is 13 residues long. Germline V gene lookup returns CDR1 MDHEN and CDR2 SYDVKM. V was cut by 2 bases and J by 7 bases, with 9 bases left in between. This CDR3 is CASSLTGRNTIYF. The CDR3 DNA follows: TGTGCCAGCAGTTTAACAGGGCGGAACACCATATATTTT.

This chain joins TRBV6-2 or TRBV6-3 and TRBJ1-1; TRBD1 agrees at 11 bases. V gave up 2 bases and J gave up 5 bases; unmatched junction bases: 7. This CDR3 region has 16 residues. Germline V CDR1 and CDR2: MNHEY, SVGEGT. The CDR3 DNA follows: TGTGCCAGCAGTTACGCCAGGACAGGGGGCGTTACTGAAGCTTTCTTT. Translating it yields CASSYARTGGVTEAFF.

To note about this clone: Different DNA sequences within this sample yield the same CDR3. This chain links TRBV27 with TRBJ2-3; 11 nucleotides match TRBD1. The CDR3 runs to 15 residues. Germline V gives CDR1 MNHEY, CDR2 SMNVEV (reference sequence). V lost 5 bases and J lost 4; bases outside the gene matches: 5. CDR3 sequence: CASSTPGQGADTQYF. The CDR3 DNA reads as TGTGCCAGCAGTACTCCGGGACAGGGGGCAGATACGCAGTATTTT.

The chain links TRBV7-2 to TRBJ2-5; 10 positions match TRBD1. CDR3 size: 17 residues. The germline V gene has CDR1 SGHTA and CDR2 FQGNSA. V dropped 1 base and J dropped 4; count of bases not matched to a gene: 9. This CDR3 is CASSLVGLTGGAETQYF. For the CDR3, the DNA is TGTGCCAGCAGCTTAGTTGGTTTGACAGGGGGCGCAGAGACCCAGTACTTC.